This entry describes one TCR beta chain. This clone was found once. The antigen it binds to is not known. No much larger clonotype is one base removed from it; base qualities were not supplied. TCRbeta CDR3 regions were amplified from genomic DNA using the immunoSEQ Assay, a bias-controlled multiplex PCR. For the original study's pipeline: The number of nucleated cells in each sample was estimated from the amplification of reference gene primers within the assay. Sequence reads were collapsed and filtered to measure the absolute abundance of every unique TCRbeta CDR3 rearrangement. For each sample, productive Simpson clonality was calculated by taking the square root of Simpson's diversity index across productive rearrangements. The table was pulled from immuneACCESS by TCRdb, which kept in-frame rearrangements only. Such tables lose some clones; where checked, under half of the loss comes from unresolved V genes, and the rest has no known cause. V, J and clone size are taken as reported in that table, and D and trimming were inferred from the DNA itself. The sample records around 420,000 clones, 88% of which are singletons. The top ten clones comprise around 2% of the sample.

Enrolling through a virtual design, the prospective study's participants ranged in age from roughly 18 to 90 years and lived across approximately 25 United States geographic areas. Cohort assignment in the prospective study relied on participant-reported clinical history from a screening survey and a study questionnaire. Each participant in the prospective study had whole blood, serum and a nasopharyngeal or oropharyngeal swab collected by mobile phlebotomists. Participants in the prospective study had the option to provide additional blood draws and questionnaires over an approximately 2-month period. Before DNA extraction, blood samples from the prospective study were shipped at room temperature or frozen. This specimen belongs to a study of blood T cell repertoires in COVID-19 (dated by TCRdb to the early 2020s). Some background on the complete study: The collaborator samples originated in the United States, Italy and Spain and spanned the acute and convalescent phases of COVID-19. The prospective study material was composed of cDNA or gDNA derived from T cells, B-cell-depleted T cells, or PBMCs. Deeply sampled blood TCRbeta repertoires from subjects exposed to, actively infected with, or recovered from COVID-19 were included in the dataset. The repertoires were made available in a free public database intended to serve as a resource for research on the immune response to SARS-CoV-2. Samples came from the ongoing ImmuneRACE study (first 160 participants) plus 1,254 subjects from 6 global collaborators. The sample metadata nearly always contained a de-identified subject ID, COVID-19 status, age in years and sex. Where available, HLA class I and class II types were taken from metadata supplied by the sample provider and were not determined by assay-based typing. Overall study results and their limits: The amount of clinical and demographic metadata varied by source and participant and was provided uncurated.

There are 12 amino acids in the CDR3, from cysteine to phenylalanine inclusive. CDR3 DNA is the only sequence kept; it has 36 bases, read in frame from the first base. Compared with germline, V lacks 9 bases and J lacks 8 bases; bases without a gene match: 6. Taken from the germline V gene, the CDR1 and CDR2 loops are SNHLY and FYNNEI. Input material: PBMCs or T cells enriched from blood (not recorded which). The source of this sequence is a woman in her 40s with acute COVID-19. The rearrangement combines TRBV2 with TRBJ1-2, with 10 junctional bases fitting TRBD1. The CDR3 protein: CASLRDRGGYTF. DNA sequence: TGTGCCAGTCTCCGGGACAGGGGAGGCTACACCTTC.